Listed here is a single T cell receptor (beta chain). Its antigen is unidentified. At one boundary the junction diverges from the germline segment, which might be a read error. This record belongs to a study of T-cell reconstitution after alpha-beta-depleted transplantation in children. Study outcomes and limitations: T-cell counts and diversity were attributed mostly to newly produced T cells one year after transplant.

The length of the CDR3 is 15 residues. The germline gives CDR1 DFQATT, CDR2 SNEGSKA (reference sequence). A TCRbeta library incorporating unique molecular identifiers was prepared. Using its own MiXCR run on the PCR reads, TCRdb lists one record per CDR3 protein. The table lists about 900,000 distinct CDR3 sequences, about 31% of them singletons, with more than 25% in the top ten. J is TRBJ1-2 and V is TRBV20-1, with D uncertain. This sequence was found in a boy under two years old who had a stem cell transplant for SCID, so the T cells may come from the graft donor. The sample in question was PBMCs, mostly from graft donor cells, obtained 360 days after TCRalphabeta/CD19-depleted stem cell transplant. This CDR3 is CCATTRHDLGYGYTF. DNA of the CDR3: TGCTGTGCTACGACCCGACATGATTTGGGGTATGGCTACACCTTC.